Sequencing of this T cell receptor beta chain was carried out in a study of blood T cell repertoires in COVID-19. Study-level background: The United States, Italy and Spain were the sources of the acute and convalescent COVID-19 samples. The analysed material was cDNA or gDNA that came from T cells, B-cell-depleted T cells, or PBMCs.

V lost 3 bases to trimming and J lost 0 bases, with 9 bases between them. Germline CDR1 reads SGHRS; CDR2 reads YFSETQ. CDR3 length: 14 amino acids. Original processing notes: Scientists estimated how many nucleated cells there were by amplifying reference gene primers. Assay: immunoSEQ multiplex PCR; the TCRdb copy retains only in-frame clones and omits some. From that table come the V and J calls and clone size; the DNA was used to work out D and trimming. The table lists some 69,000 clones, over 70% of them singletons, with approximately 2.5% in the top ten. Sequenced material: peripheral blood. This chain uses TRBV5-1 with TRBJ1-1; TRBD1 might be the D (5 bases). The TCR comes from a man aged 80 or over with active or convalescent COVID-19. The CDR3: CASSSQGMNTEAFF. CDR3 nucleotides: TGCGCCAGCAGCTCGCAGGGCATGAACACTGAAGCTTTCTTT.